Listed below are T cell receptor beta chains from one sample, sequenced in a study of cytomegalovirus exposure and HLA in healthy donors. Profiling relied on immunoSEQ multiplex PCR, and the TCRdb table lists in-frame clones only, not all of them. The top ten hold 3% of the sample, which has 150,000 or so clones, around 84% seen once. Sequencing was done on a sample of PBMCs. The source of these receptors is a man aged 35 to 55 in good health and CMV-seropositive. Each CDR3 is given with its conserved first and last residue. Each record gives: clone size, D gene, V gene, J gene, CDR3 protein, CDR3 DNA. A D gene is named only where the DNA matches it firmly. Where a row states a size, it is once, few, many or the class of an expanded clone; other rows omit it.

.	TRBD2	TRBV7-9	TRBJ2-4	CASKDSGADIQYF	TGTGCCAGCAAAGATAGCGGGGCGGACATTCAGTACTTC
.	TRBD1	TRBV30	TRBJ1-4	CAWKRTGPNEKLFF	TGTGCCTGGAAGCGGACAGGCCCCAATGAAAAACTGTTTTTT
.	.	TRBV30	TRBJ1-6	CAWSVGGMWTPLHF	TGTGCCTGGAGTGTCGGGGGAATGTGGACACCCCTCCACTTT
.	TRBD1	TRBV27	TRBJ1-5	CASSSRDRGPNQPQHF	TGTGCCAGCAGTTCTCGAGACAGGGGGCCCAATCAGCCCCAGCATTTT
.	.	TRBV19	TRBJ1-2	CASSTGFNYGYTF	TGTGCCAGTAGCACAGGGTTTAACTATGGCTACACCTTC
few	TRBD1	TRBV5-1	TRBJ1-2	CASSLTGDNYGYTF	TGCGCCAGCAGCTTGACAGGGGATAACTATGGCTACACCTTC
.	.	TRBV5-4	TRBJ1-5	CASSPGPDRAQHF	TGTGCCAGCAGCCCAGGTCCCGATCGAGCCCAGCATTTT
.	TRBD1	TRBV5-4	TRBJ1-3	CASSQGQANSGNTIYF	TGTGCCAGCAGCCAGGGACAGGCGAACTCTGGAAACACCATATATTTT
.	.	TRBV7-2	TRBJ2-3	CAGAWRAGTDTQYF	TGTGCCGGGGCCTGGAGGGCGGGCACAGATACGCAGTATTTT
.	.	TRBV7-2	TRBJ2-3	CASSFAGRPDTQYF	TGTGCCAGCAGCTTCGCTGGCCGTCCAGATACGCAGTATTTT
.	TRBD1	TRBV9	TRBJ1-2	CASSVGTAAYGYTF	TGTGCCAGCAGCGTTGGGACAGCCGCCTATGGCTACACCTTC
.	.	TRBV7-9	TRBJ2-7	CASSSQGPYEQYF	TGTGCCAGCAGCTCACAGGGTCCCTACGAGCAGTACTTC
.	.	TRBV18	TRBJ1-1	CASSLHRDKTEAFF	TGTGCCAGCTCATTACACAGGGACAAGACTGAAGCTTTCTTT
.	TRBD2	TRBV14	TRBJ2-7	CAGSQRLAGVWYF	TGTGCCGGCAGCCAACGACTAGCGGGAGTTTGGTACTTC
.	TRBD1	TRBV27	TRBJ1-3	CASSPWDRGPSGNTIYF	TGTGCCAGCAGTCCATGGGACAGGGGGCCGTCTGGAAACACCATATATTTT
.	.	TRBV9	TRBJ2-2	CASSVALVNTGELFF	TGTGCCAGCAGCGTAGCTTTAGTGAACACCGGGGAGCTGTTTTTT
.	TRBD1	TRBV19	TRBJ1-2	CASSGFGQVGPYGYTF	TGTGCCAGTAGTGGGTTCGGACAGGTCGGACCCTATGGCTACACCTTC
.	TRBD1	TRBV5-1	TRBJ2-5	CASSLGTEATQYF	TGCGCCAGCAGCCTAGGGACAGAGGCGACCCAGTACTTC
.	.	TRBV6-4	TRBJ1-4	CASSDSPGQKATNEKLFF	TGTGCCAGCAGTGACAGCCCAGGACAGAAAGCAACTAATGAAAAACTGTTTTTT
few	.	TRBV25-1	TRBJ2-2	CASSEQDYTGELFF	TGTGCCAGCAGTGAACAGGACTACACCGGGGAGCTGTTTTTT
.	.	TRBV6-5	TRBJ1-1	CASSPTGQNTEAFF	TGTGCCAGCAGCCCTACGGGACAGAACACTGAAGCTTTCTTT
.	.	TRBV13	TRBJ2-5	CASSLVVGAAAEGETQYF	TGTGCCAGCAGCTTAGTGGTGGGGGCGGCAGCCGAGGGGGAGACCCAGTACTTC
.	.	TRBV29-1	TRBJ2-7	CSVRDSGEQYF	TGCAGCGTCCGGGACTCGGGCGAGCAGTACTTC
few	.	TRBV5-6	TRBJ1-2	CASSRLDSPYGYTF	TGTGCCAGCAGCCGGCTCGACAGCCCTTATGGCTACACCTTC
.	TRBD2	TRBV5-8	TRBJ2-3	CASSSPPWKRGDTDTQYF	TGTGCCAGCAGCTCCCCTCCATGGAAACGGGGGGACACAGATACGCAGTATTTT
few	TRBD1	TRBV10-3	TRBJ2-7	CAISLGTGGYEQYF	TGTGCCATCAGTCTCGGGACAGGGGGCTACGAGCAGTACTTC
.	TRBD1	TRBV6-5	TRBJ1-1	CASSRMTGGNTEAFF	TGTGCCAGCAGTCGAATGACAGGGGGCAACACTGAAGCTTTCTTT
.	TRBD2	TRBV2	TRBJ2-7	CASTGGGSPYEQYF	TGTGCCAGCACCGGCGGGGGAAGCCCGTACGAGCAGTACTTC
.	.	TRBV6-1	TRBJ2-4	CASSARGVGKNIQYF	TGTGCCAGCAGTGCCAGGGGTGTCGGCAAAAACATTCAGTACTTC
few	.	TRBV5-1	TRBJ1-1	CASSFEGNTEAFF	TGCGCCAGCAGCTTTGAGGGGAACACTGAAGCTTTCTTT
.	TRBD1	TRBV15	TRBJ2-3	CATSRRQGADTQYF	TGTGCCACCAGCAGGAGACAGGGGGCAGATACGCAGTATTTT
.	.	TRBV4-1	TRBJ1-4	CASSQGVQSQRGEKLFF	TGCGCCAGCAGCCAAGGGGTCCAAAGCCAGAGAGGGGAAAAACTGTTTTTT
.	TRBD1	TRBV19	TRBJ2-2	CASSRPRSAGGVGELFF	TGTGCCAGTAGCAGGCCCCGTAGTGCAGGGGGCGTTGGGGAGCTGTTTTTT
.	TRBD2	TRBV6-1	TRBJ2-3	CASSAELAGAGDTQYF	TGTGCCAGCAGTGCCGAACTAGCGGGAGCGGGAGATACGCAGTATTTT
once	.	TRBV7-9	TRBJ2-4	CASSPTGSQLAKNIQYF	TGTGCCAGCAGCCCGACTGGGAGTCAACTAGCCAAAAACATTCAGTACTTC
.	.	TRBV7-6	TRBJ1-2	CASSLEWGHGYTF	TGTGCCAGCAGCTTAGAGTGGGGGCATGGCTACACCTTC
few	TRBD1	TRBV18	TRBJ1-2	CASSEQGDNYGYTF	TGTGCCAGCTCCGAGCAGGGGGATAACTATGGCTACACCTTC
few	TRBD1	TRBV27	TRBJ1-1	CASKTGGNTEAFF	TGTGCCAGCAAGACAGGGGGGAACACTGAAGCTTTCTTT
few	TRBD1	TRBV9	TRBJ2-3	CASSGKGQGGDTQYF	TGTGCCAGCAGCGGTAAGGGACAGGGAGGAGATACGCAGTATTTT
once	.	TRBV30	TRBJ1-4	CTWSVARGSNEKLFF	TGTACCTGGAGTGTGGCAAGGGGGTCTAATGAAAAACTGTTTTTT
few	TRBD1	TRBV5-1	TRBJ1-2	CASTRGDSSYGYTF	TGCGCCAGCACCCGAGGGGACAGTAGCTATGGCTACACCTTC
.	TRBD1	TRBV6-6	TRBJ1-2	CASSFETGVYGYTF	TGTGCCAGCAGTTTTGAGACAGGGGTTTATGGCTACACCTTC
.	TRBD2	TRBV5-6	TRBJ2-3	CASSLAVQREGTDTQYF	TGTGCCAGCAGCTTGGCCGTCCAGCGGGAGGGCACAGATACGCAGTATTTT
.	.	TRBV6-6	TRBJ2-7	CASSYTSTGSGYEQYF	TGTGCCAGCAGTTACACTTCAACAGGGTCTGGCTACGAGCAGTACTTC
.	.	TRBV5-1	TRBJ2-1	CASSLELSGPTQFF	TGCGCCAGCAGCTTGGAACTTTCAGGTCCCACCCAGTTCTTC
.	TRBD1	TRBV7-9	TRBJ2-3	CSSSYRDRARDTQYF	TGTTCCAGCAGCTACCGGGACAGGGCGAGAGATACGCAGTATTTT